This is a list of T cell receptor beta chains from one sample in a study of cytomegalovirus exposure and HLA in healthy donors. The data were produced by immunoSEQ multiplex PCR, yet TCRdb's version contains in-frame clones alone and is incomplete. The sample includes about 130,000 clones, 73% seen only once; the top ten take under 5.5%. The sample consisted of PBMCs. These receptors originate from a man in his sixties in good health and CMV-seropositive. Each CDR3 is given with its conserved first and last residue. A D gene is named only where the DNA matches it firmly. Only part of the rows carry a size: once, few, many, or a class if the clone is expanded.

V gene	clone size	CDR3 length	J gene	D gene	CDR3 DNA	CDR3 protein
TRBV6-4	few	15	TRBJ2-1	TRBD1	TGTGCCAGCAGTAAAGGGACAGGGAGGCTCAATGAGCAGTTCTTC	CASSKGTGRLNEQFF
TRBV23-1	NA	20	TRBJ2-7	TRBD1	TGCGCCAGCAGTCATGATCTTCCGGGACAGGGTCCTACCAAACCAGGCGAGCAGTACTTC	CASSHDLPGQGPTKPGEQYF
TRBV5-5	NA	13	TRBJ2-7	NA	TGTGCCAGCAGCTTCTTTGCAGGGGTGGAGCAGTACTTC	CASSFFAGVEQYF
TRBV7-9	NA	15	TRBJ2-5	TRBD2	TGTGCCAGCATCGCCGGGACTAGCGGGATCGAGACCCAGTACTTC	CASIAGTSGIETQYF
TRBV5-4	NA	16	TRBJ1-2	TRBD1	TGTGCCAGCAGCTCCCCGACAGGGTCGCCTAACTATGGCTACACCTTC	CASSSPTGSPNYGYTF
TRBV27	NA	14	TRBJ1-3	TRBD1	TGTGCCAGCAGTAACCTCGGGACAGGGAACACCATATATTTT	CASSNLGTGNTIYF
TRBV1	NA	22	TRBJ2-7	NA	TGCACCAGCAGCCCCAAGAAATGTCCAGGACAGGGGCGTAAGTGGGGCTCCTACGAGCAGTACTTC	CTSSPKKCPGQGRKWGSYEQYF
TRBV10-2	NA	16	TRBJ1-1	NA	TGCGCCAGCAGTGAGGGGGGGGGCCCTATGAACACTGAAGCTTTCTTT	CASSEGGGPMNTEAFF
TRBV7-8	NA	12	TRBJ2-7	NA	TGTGCCAGCAGCTTTTCTAACCACGAGCAGTACTTC	CASSFSNHEQYF
TRBV28	NA	14	TRBJ2-7	NA	TGTGCCAGCAGTTCGTGGGGAGAAAAGGACGAGCAGTACTTC	CASSSWGEKDEQYF
TRBV7-9	NA	15	TRBJ2-7	TRBD1	TGTTCCAGCAGCTTCCATGAGACAGGGGCCTACGAGCAGTACTTC	CSSSFHETGAYEQYF
TRBV28	NA	15	TRBJ2-2	TRBD1	TGTGCCAGCAGTCCGAACAGGGGAGTGGACGGGGAGCTGTTTTTT	CASSPNRGVDGELFF
TRBV10-1	NA	16	TRBJ1-6	NA	TGCGCCAGCAGTGAGTCGATGGGGAGGTACAATTCACCCCTCCACTTT	CASSESMGRYNSPLHF
TRBV6-1	once	15	TRBJ2-2	NA	TGTGCCAGCAGTGGCTTAGGACTGAACACCGGGGAGCTGTTTTTT	CASSGLGLNTGELFF
TRBV11-2	NA	16	TRBJ2-3	TRBD2	TGTGCCAGCAGCTTCGTAGCGGGTCCATTGGGAGATACGCAGTATTTT	CASSFVAGPLGDTQYF
TRBV6-6	few	15	TRBJ2-1	NA	TGTGCCAGCAGCCTCCTTGAGACTCCAGATTATGAGCAGTTCTTC	CASSLLETPDYEQFF
TRBV10-3	few	16	TRBJ2-3	TRBD2	TGTGCCATCAGTGCCTCGACTAGCGGGGCAAGAGATACGCAGTATTTT	CAISASTSGARDTQYF
TRBV4-1	NA	15	TRBJ2-7	NA	TGCGCCAGCAGCCAAGCCCGACTGAGATCCTACGAGCAGTACTTC	CASSQARLRSYEQYF
TRBV9	NA	14	TRBJ1-1	NA	TGTGCCAGCAGCAGCACTTCGATGAACACTGAAGCTTTCTTT	CASSSTSMNTEAFF
TRBV4-1	NA	15	TRBJ1-1	NA	TGCGCCAGCAGCCAAGATCCGGGACAAGACACTGAAGCTTTCTTT	CASSQDPGQDTEAFF
TRBV30	NA	13	TRBJ2-1	TRBD2	TGTGCCTGGACCCAAGGACTAGCGGTTGAGCAGTTCTTC	CAWTQGLAVEQFF
TRBV6-1	NA	14	TRBJ1-4	TRBD1	TGTGCCAGCAGTGAACGGGACAGGGATGAAAAACTGTTTTTT	CASSERDRDEKLFF
TRBV2	NA	13	TRBJ1-2	NA	TGTGCCAGCAGTGACAGGGTTAACTATGGCTACACCTTC	CASSDRVNYGYTF
TRBV5-4	NA	13	TRBJ2-4	NA	TGTGCCAGCCGATCACAAAGGGAGGACATTCAGTACTTC	CASRSQREDIQYF
TRBV18	NA	16	TRBJ2-2	NA	TGTGCCAGCTCACCAGAGGACAGTATGAACACCGGGGAGCTGTTTTTT	CASSPEDSMNTGELFF
TRBV15	NA	16	TRBJ2-5	TRBD2	TGTGCCACCAGCAGAGGGGGGGGACGCAGGAAGGAGACCCAGTACTTC	CATSRGGGRRKETQYF
TRBV29-1	NA	15	TRBJ1-2	NA	TGCAGCGTTGAATTAAGCGCGGGGGACGGGTATGGCTACACCTTC	CSVELSAGDGYGYTF
TRBV5-1	NA	15	TRBJ2-3	TRBD1	TGCGCCAGCAGCTTGAAGGGACAGAGCACAGATACGCAGTATTTT	CASSLKGQSTDTQYF
TRBV10-3	NA	17	TRBJ2-1	TRBD2	TGTGCCACGGAACGGAGTGCGGGGGGGAGCTCCTACAATGAGCAGTTCTTC	CATERSAGGSSYNEQFF
TRBV11-2	few	14	TRBJ1-1	NA	TGTGCCAGCAGCCCCAGAAACATGAACACTGAAGCTTTCTTT	CASSPRNMNTEAFF
TRBV9	NA	14	TRBJ2-3	NA	TGTGCCAGCAGCGTTGAGGCCGGGGACTTAGGTCAGTATTTT	CASSVEAGDLGQYF
TRBV7-8	few	15	TRBJ1-5	NA	TGTGCCAGCAGCTTAGGTTTACAGCTTAATCAGCCCCAGCATTTT	CASSLGLQLNQPQHF
TRBV18	NA	15	TRBJ2-3	TRBD2	TGTGCCAGCTCACCACCGTCGGGGGGGACAGATACGCAGTATTTT	CASSPPSGGTDTQYF
TRBV5-1	NA	15	TRBJ1-4	TRBD1	TGCGCCAGCAGCTTGGAGGGACAGGGATACGAAAAACTGTTTTTT	CASSLEGQGYEKLFF
TRBV5-6	few	15	TRBJ1-2	TRBD1	TGTGCCACCAGGGCTGTCGACAGGGCTGGTTATGGCTACACCTTC	CATRAVDRAGYGYTF
TRBV5-1	NA	17	TRBJ2-3	TRBD2	TGCGCCAGCAGCCTGGGACTAGCGGGGGGGGTCACAGATACGCAGTATTTT	CASSLGLAGGVTDTQYF
TRBV2	NA	12	TRBJ1-2	NA	TGTGCCAGCAGTCCTCCGGGGGTCGGCTACACCTTC	CASSPPGVGYTF
TRBV9	NA	12	TRBJ1-2	NA	TGTGCCAGCAGCGCGGGTGCCTATGGCTACACCTTC	CASSAGAYGYTF
TRBV6-1	NA	14	TRBJ2-5	NA	TGTGCCAGCAGCGATGGATGGATCAGGGAGACCCAGTACTTC	CASSDGWIRETQYF
TRBV2	NA	14	TRBJ2-7	TRBD1	TGTGCCAGCAGCACCGGACAGGGGTGGAACGAGCAGTACTTC	CASSTGQGWNEQYF